A single sample is the source of the 23 T cell receptor beta chains below, sequenced in a study of Graves' ophthalmopathy and Graves' hyperthyroidism. The authors amplified TCR beta CDR3 regions, and they did so from RNA transcripts for repertoire sequencing. First-round RT-PCR used HTBI primers; second-round multiplex PCR followed. TCRdb redid the calling of the multiplex PCR reads with MiXCR, one entry per CDR3 protein. The repertoire has 600,000 to 700,000 distinct CDR3 sequences, roughly 41% of them found once; the top ten carry more than 2.5%. Sequencing was done on a sample of peripheral blood. The receptors come from an adult man with Graves' ophthalmopathy.

The rearrangement uses TRBV5-1 and TRBJ2-7; tentatively, D is TRBD1 or TRBD2 (5 bases each). V was clipped by 4 bases and J by 2 bases, with 22 bases between them. CDR3 length: 17 residues. Germline lookup yields CDR1 SGHRS and CDR2 YFSETQ. The CDR3 loop is CASSRGSLPGATYEQYF. The CDR3 DNA is TGCGCCAGCAGCCGAGGGAGCCTGCCCGGGGCGACCTACGAGCAGTACTTC.

A word on this clonotype: A read error is likely, as this CDR3 ends without the conserved phenylalanine or tryptophan. The CDR3 here is CASSAWTGPLYEQYL. Here the CDR3 DNA reads TGCGCCAGCAGCGCCTGGACAGGGCCCCTCTACGAGCAGTACCTC. The J gene is TRBJ2-7, the V gene TRBV5-1; 8 positions match TRBD1. This CDR3 is built from 15 residues. CDR1 is SGHRS, CDR2 YFSETQ, per germline. V was clipped by 4 bases and J by 3 bases; unmatched bases: 9.

Ten or more counts support this clonotype. The chain is built from TRBV19 and TRBJ1-5, with 8 bases fitting TRBD1. The V gene end was trimmed by 4 bases and the J gene end by 4 bases; junction bases not matched to a gene: 6. The CDR3 spans 15 residues. Germline V gene data show CDR1 as LNHDA and CDR2 as SQIVND (reference sequence). DNA of the CDR3: TGTGCCAGTAGTAACCTGGACAGGGTAAATCAGCCCCAGCATTTT. It is translated as CASSNLDRVNQPQHF.

This clonotype was observed a handful of times. This rearrangement joins TRBV20-1 to TRBJ1-5; tentatively, D is TRBD1 (6 bases). CDR1 is DFQATT, CDR2 SNEGSKA, per germline (reference sequence). This CDR3 is 12 amino acids long. V dropped 2 bases and J dropped 7 bases, with 9 bases sitting between them. The CDR3 coding sequence is TGCAGTGCTAGAAATGGGACACAGCCCCAGCATTTT. This translates into CSARNGTQPQHF.

The sample holds many counts of this clonotype. This rearrangement joins TRBV4-1 to TRBJ2-7; perhaps TRBD1 as D (5 bases). In germline, CDR1 is MGHRA, CDR2 YSYEKL. The length of the CDR3 is 15 residues. Trimming took 3 bases from V and 6 from J, leaving 18 bases between them. The CDR3 here is CASSQARSQGIEQYF. CDR3 sequence (DNA): TGCGCCAGCAGCCAGGCCCGGTCTCAGGGAATCGAGCAGTACTTC.

This clonotype came up a few times. The chain links TRBV7-2 to TRBJ2-2; weak D call: TRBD1 (5 bases). There are 16 residues in the CDR3. The V gene's germline CDR1 is SGHTA and CDR2 FQGNSA. V was pared by 1 base and J by 8 bases, with 17 bases between. The CDR3 region has the DNA TGTGCCAGCAGCTTAGGGGCTCGAACAGGCCTAGGGGAGCTGTTTTTT. Its protein product is CASSLGARTGLGELFF.

Only a few counts were recorded for this clonotype. The rearrangement joins TRBV4-2 to TRBJ2-2; D is uncertain. CDR3 length: 16 residues. Per germline, CDR1 LGHNA and CDR2 YNFKEQ. Trimming cost V 0 bases and J 4 bases, with 12 bases left between them. The DNA of the CDR3 is TGTGCCAGCAGCCAAGATCGAGAACTTCGCACCGGGGAGCTGTTTTTT. Residues: CASSQDRELRTGELFF.

This clonotype was recorded many times. The J gene is TRBJ1-6, the V gene TRBV6-5; D gene uncertain. V lost 5 bases and J lost 19, with 15 bases in between. Germline lookup yields CDR1 MNHEY and CDR2 SVGAGI. There are 11 residues in the CDR3. This CDR3 is CASSEDRTPHF. In DNA form, the CDR3 reads TGTGCCAGCAGTGAAGACCGCACCCCTCACTTT.

This clonotype occurred once. The CDR3 carries no conserved terminal phenylalanine or tryptophan, so it likely arises from a read error. No DNA is shown, since the ends of the CDR3 on it are uncertain; the CDR3 is the one TCRdb lists. The chain combines TRBV20-1 with TRBJ1-4. Germline CDR1 and CDR2: DFQATT and SNEGSKA (reference sequence). The CDR3 is 8 residues long, counting both termini. The CDR3 spells CSARVGGP.

This clonotype appeared many times. The chain joins TRBV29-1 to TRBJ1-1, with D possibly being TRBD1 (5 bases). The length of the CDR3 is 14 residues. Trimming cost V 6 bases and J 3 bases, with 17 bases left between them. CDR1 SQVTM and CDR2 ANQGSEA come from the germline V gene. The CDR3 sequence: CSVLLGPGDTEAFF. CDR3 DNA: TGCAGCGTCCTACTGGGGCCCGGGGACACTGAAGCTTTCTTT. The full variable domain, in which reference TRBV29-1 and TRBJ1-1 provide the parts outside the CDR3, is SAVISQKPSRDICQRGTSLTIQCQVDSQVTMMFWYRQQPGQSLTLIATANQGSEATYESGFVIDKFPISRPNLTFSTLTVSNMSPEDSSIYLCSVLLGPGDTEAFFGQGTRLTVV.

The rearrangement joins TRBV19 to TRBJ2-6, with D possibly being TRBD1 or TRBD2 (5 bases each). Germline values: CDR1 LNHDA, CDR2 SQIVND (reference sequence). This CDR3 is 13 amino acids long. The V end lost 3 bases, the J end lost 10 bases, and 10 bases lay between the germline ends. The CDR3 nucleotides are TGTGCCAGTAGTATGTGGGGGATTAACGTCCTGACTTTC. This codes for CASSMWGINVLTF. The full variable domain, its missing parts supplied by reference TRBV19 and TRBJ2-6, is DGGITQSPKYLFRKEGQNVTLSCEQNLNHDAMYWYRQDPGQGLRLIYYSQIVNDFQKGDIAEGYSVSREKKESFPLTVTSAQKNPTAFYLCASSMWGINVLTFGAGSRLTVL.

V is TRBV12-3 or TRBV12-4 and J is TRBJ1-6; possible D gene TRBD1, 6 bases. The V and J ends lost 7 bases and 6 bases respectively, with 13 bases between them. This CDR3 has 14 amino acids. The CDR3 bases are TGTGCCAGCACGGTGGCAGGGGCTAATTCACCCCTCCACTTT. Amino acids: CASTVAGANSPLHF.

The V call is TRBV2, the J call TRBJ2-7; D is uncertain. Germline V gene sequence: CDR1 SNHLY, CDR2 FYNNEI. The CDR3 sequence is 12 residues long. V was pared by 8 bases and J by 3 bases, with 11 bases between. For the CDR3, the DNA is TGTGCCAGCGGGGAAGACAACTACGAGCAGTACTTC. It is translated as CASGEDNYEQYF.

J is TRBJ1-3 and V is TRBV5-1; no definite D call. V was shortened by 0 bases and J by 8 bases, with 9 bases between the two germline ends. The CDR3 sequence is 13 residues long. Germline lookup yields CDR1 SGHRS and CDR2 YFSETQ. The CDR3 is CASSLEVSDTIYF. The CDR3 coding sequence is TGCGCCAGCAGCTTGGAAGTAAGTGACACCATATATTTT.

The rearrangement links TRBV20-1 to TRBJ2-2; the D is unclear. CDR1 is DFQATT and CDR2 is SNEGSKA in the germline V gene (reference sequence). V lost 3 bases and J 6 bases, leaving 14 bases between the germline ends. The CDR3 totals 14 residues. This chain's CDR3 is CSASRQAESGELFF. DNA for the CDR3: TGCAGTGCTAGTCGCCAGGCTGAATCCGGGGAGCTGTTTTTT.

A remark on this clonotype: Relative to the germline gene, one junction end is altered; a read error may explain this. This chain joins TRBV7-9 and TRBJ2-7; TRBD2 aligns across 10 bases. The CDR3 contains 15 residues. The germline V gene has CDR1 SEHNR and CDR2 FQNEAQ (reference sequence). The CDR3 region has the DNA TGCGCCAGCAGCCAAGAAGGGCTAGCGGGGGACGAGCAGTACTTC. Translated: CASSQEGLAGDEQYF. Full variable domain (outside the CDR3, taken from reference TRBV7-9 and TRBJ2-7): DTGVSQNPRHKITKRGQNVTFRCDPISEHNRLYWYRQTLGQGPEFLTYFQNEAQLEKSRLLSDRFSAERPKGSFSTLEIQRTEQGDSAMYLCASSQEGLAGDEQYFGPGTRLTVT.

The J gene is TRBJ2-7, the V gene TRBV10-2, with a possible D match to TRBD2 (6 bases). The CDR3 runs to 14 residues. V gave up 2 bases and J gave up 3 bases, with 11 bases separating them. CDR1 is WSHSY, CDR2 SAAADI, per germline. CDR3: CASSERESHYEQYF. CDR3 bases: TGCGCCAGCAGTGAGCGGGAGTCACACTACGAGCAGTACTTC.

This clonotype showed up many times. The genes are TRBV9 and TRBJ2-5; D is ambiguous. Trimming cost V 0 bases and J 4 bases, with 13 bases left between them. Germline lookup yields CDR1 SGDLS and CDR2 YYNGEE. The CDR3 loop spans 15 amino acids. The CDR3 protein is CASSVDVSLGETQYF. CDR3 coding DNA: TGTGCCAGCAGCGTAGACGTCAGCTTAGGAGAGACCCAGTACTTC.

This clonotype has at least ten counts. The chain employs TRBV7-9 and TRBJ2-7; maybe TRBD1 (6 bases). Germline V CDR1 and CDR2: SEHNR, FQNEAQ (reference sequence). Trimming shortened V by 5 bases and J by 5 bases, and 19 bases separated the two germline ends. The CDR3 loop spans 15 amino acids. The CDR3 DNA reads as TGTGCCAGCAGCCCCCGAGACAGGTGGTCCCACGAGCAGTACTTC. This translates into CASSPRDRWSHEQYF.

At least ten counts were recorded for this clonotype. This rearrangement joins TRBV7-8 to TRBJ1-2, with a possible D match to TRBD1 (5 bases). CDR1 is SGHVS, CDR2 FQNEAQ, per germline. V lost 4 bases and J lost 2, with 17 bases in between. The CDR3 is 16 amino acids. The CDR3 sequence is CASSSGHRLANYGYTF. DNA for the CDR3: TGTGCCAGCAGCTCCGGTCACAGGCTGGCGAACTATGGCTACACCTTC.

CDR3 sequence: CSASPGHLNTEAFF. CDR3 in DNA: TGCAGTGCTAGCCCCGGACATCTGAACACTGAAGCTTTCTTT. This rearrangement joins TRBV20-1 to TRBJ1-1; D possibly corresponds to TRBD1 (5 bases). Germline V gene data show CDR1 as DFQATT and CDR2 as SNEGSKA (reference sequence). The CDR3 sequence is 14 residues long. V was pared by 3 bases and J by 0 bases, with 11 bases between.

There are a few counts of this clonotype. J is TRBJ2-7 and V is TRBV19; 9 positions match TRBD1. The length of the CDR3 is 15 residues. CDR1 is LNHDA, CDR2 SQIVND, per germline (reference sequence). Trimming at V came to 0 bases and at J to 5 bases, leaving 5 bases not matched to a gene. The CDR3 region has the DNA TGTGCCAGTAGTATAGACCGGACAGGGGAAGACGAGCAGTACTTC. Protein: CASSIDRTGEDEQYF.

V and J are TRBV10-3 and TRBJ1-3, with D possibly being TRBD1 (5 bases). CDR1 and CDR2 (germline): ENHRY, SYGVKD. Trimming took off 4 bases at V and 2 bases at J, with 12 bases between the two ends. The CDR3 loop spans 15 amino acids. As DNA, the CDR3 is TGTGCCATCAGTGGGTTACGGGGCGCTGGAAACACCATATATTTT. As protein: CAISGLRGAGNTIYF.